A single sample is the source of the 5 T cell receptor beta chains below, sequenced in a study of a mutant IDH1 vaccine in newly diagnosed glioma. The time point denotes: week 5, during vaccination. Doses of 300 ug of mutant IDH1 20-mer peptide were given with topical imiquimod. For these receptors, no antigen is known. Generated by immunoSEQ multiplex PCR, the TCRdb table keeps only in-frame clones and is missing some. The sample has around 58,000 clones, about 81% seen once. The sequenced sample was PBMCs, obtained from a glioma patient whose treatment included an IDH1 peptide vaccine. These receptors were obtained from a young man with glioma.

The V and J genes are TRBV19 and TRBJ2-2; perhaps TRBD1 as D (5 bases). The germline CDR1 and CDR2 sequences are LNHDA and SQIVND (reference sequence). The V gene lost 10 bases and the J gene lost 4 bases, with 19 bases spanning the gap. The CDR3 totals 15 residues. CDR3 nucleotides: TGTGCCACTTACAATCGCAGGGTGGGCACCGGGGAGCTGTTTTTT. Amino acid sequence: CATYNRRVGTGELFF.

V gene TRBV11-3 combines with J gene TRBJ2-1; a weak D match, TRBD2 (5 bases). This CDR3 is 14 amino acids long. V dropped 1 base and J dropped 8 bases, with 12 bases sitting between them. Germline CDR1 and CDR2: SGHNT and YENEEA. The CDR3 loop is CASSLGPPSYEQFF. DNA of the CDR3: TGTGCCAGCAGCTTAGGCCCCCCTAGCTATGAGCAGTTCTTC.

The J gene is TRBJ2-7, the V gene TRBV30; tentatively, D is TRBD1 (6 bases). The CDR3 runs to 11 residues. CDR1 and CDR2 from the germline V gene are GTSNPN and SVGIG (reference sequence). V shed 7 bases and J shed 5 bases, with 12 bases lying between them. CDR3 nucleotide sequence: TGTGCCTTCACAGGGAAGGACGAGCAGTACTTC. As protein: CAFTGKDEQYF.

The CDR3 DNA sequence: TGTGCCAGCAGCTCGGGACAGGAGAACACTGAAGCTTTCTTT. This gives the protein CASSSGQENTEAFF. The V call is TRBV7-9, the J call TRBJ1-1; 8 bases line up with TRBD1. V lost 4 bases to trimming and J lost 1 base; unmatched junction nucleotides: 2. Germline loops: CDR1 SEHNR, CDR2 FQNEAQ (reference sequence). The CDR3 consists of 14 residues.

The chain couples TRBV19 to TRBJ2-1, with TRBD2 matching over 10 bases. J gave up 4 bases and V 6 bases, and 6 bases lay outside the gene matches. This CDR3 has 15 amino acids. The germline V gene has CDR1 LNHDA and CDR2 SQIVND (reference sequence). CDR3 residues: CASRLSGGVYNEQFF. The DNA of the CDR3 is TGTGCCAGTAGACTGAGCGGGGGGGTATACAATGAGCAGTTCTTC.